These 14 T cell receptor beta chains were all obtained from the same sample, sequenced in a study of a mutant IDH1 vaccine in newly diagnosed glioma. No cognate antigen is known for these TCRs. Time point here: week 11, during vaccination. Vaccination used 300 ug of mutant IDH1 20-mer peptide per dose, with topical imiquimod. Here immunoSEQ multiplex PCR was the method, and the copy in TCRdb shows in-frame clones only, minus some. The table lists 20,000 to 25,000 clones, under 90% of them singletons, with more than 5.5% in the top ten. Material: PBMCs, obtained from a glioma patient whose treatment included an IDH1 peptide vaccine. All receptors derive from a woman aged 40 to 50 with glioma.

V and J are TRBV5-8 and TRBJ1-1; D unclear. This CDR3 contains 14 residues. With 4 bases removed from V and 6 bases from J, the gap between germline ends came to 16 bases. Germline lookup yields CDR1 SGHTS and CDR2 YDEGEE. CDR3 DNA: TGTGCCAGCAGCCCTCGCCGGGGAATAGCTGAAGCTTTCTTT. Its translation: CASSPRRGIAEAFF.

The J gene is TRBJ1-1, the V gene TRBV10-2; weak D call: TRBD1 (5 bases). Germline CDR1 reads WSHSY; CDR2 reads SAAADI. This CDR3 has 14 residues. Trimming removed 3 bases at V and 1 base at J, with 9 bases between. CDR3 in amino acids: CASSDRVANTEAFF. The CDR3 DNA follows: TGCGCCAGCAGTGACAGGGTGGCGAACACTGAAGCTTTCTTT.

The J gene is TRBJ1-1, the V gene TRBV9; D not certain. In germline, CDR1 is SGDLS, CDR2 YYNGEE. The CDR3 runs to 10 residues. V lost 3 bases, J lost 7 bases, and 4 bases lay in between. The CDR3 DNA is TGTGCCAGCAGCGCCCTTGAAGCTTTCTTT. Protein: CASSALEAFF.

This clone was observed a handful of times. The V and J genes are TRBV30 and TRBJ1-5; D is unclear. CDR3 length equals 13 residues. Germline CDR1 is GTSNPN and CDR2 is SVGIG (reference sequence). V shed 1 base and J shed 4 bases, with 8 bases lying between them. The CDR3 DNA reads as TGTGCCTGGAGTGGTCAGTTAAATCAGCCCCAGCATTTT. Translation gives CAWSGQLNQPQHF.

The chain joins TRBV6-6 to TRBJ2-7; no definite D call. The CDR3 has 14 amino acids. Germline values: CDR1 MNHNY, CDR2 SVGAGI (reference sequence). V lost 6 bases and J 7 bases, leaving 19 bases between the germline ends. The CDR3 sequence is CASRTADRQLEQYF. The CDR3 DNA reads as TGTGCCAGCAGAACCGCAGACCGCCAACTAGAGCAGTACTTC.

V usage is TRBV7-9 and J usage is TRBJ2-7, with TRBD2 as a possible D gene (5 bases). This CDR3 spans 14 amino acids. Trimming shortened V by 5 bases and J by 4 bases, and 15 bases separated the two germline ends. Germline V gene sequence: CDR1 SEHNR, CDR2 FQNEAQ (reference sequence). CDR3 sequence: CASSPQNLAYEQYF. CDR3 DNA sequence: TGTGCCAGCAGCCCACAGAATTTAGCGTACGAGCAGTACTTC.

The chain employs TRBV7-3 and TRBJ2-6; D is undetermined. The CDR3 extends over 18 amino acids. The V end lost 5 bases, the J end lost 5 bases, and 22 bases lay between the germline ends. In germline, CDR1 is SGHTA, CDR2 FQGTGA. The chain's CDR3 is CASSRRVRLQSRANVLTF. The CDR3 DNA follows: TGTGCCAGCAGCCGACGAGTACGCTTACAAAGTCGGGCCAACGTCCTGACTTTC.

This chain uses TRBV19 with TRBJ2-2; TRBD2 aligns across 9 bases. V gave up 1 base and J gave up 2 bases; unmatched junction bases: 8. Germline loops: CDR1 LNHDA, CDR2 SQIVND (reference sequence). This CDR3 spans 18 amino acids. DNA for the CDR3: TGTGCCAGTAGTATAGCGGGACTAGCTTATTCAAACACCGGGGAGCTGTTTTTT. Protein product: CASSIAGLAYSNTGELFF.

The CDR3 region has the DNA TGTGCCAGCAGCGCGGTTCCGGTCCCCTACGAGCAGTACTTC. This codes for CASSAVPVPYEQYF. The genes are TRBV9 and TRBJ2-7; D is ambiguous. CDR3 size: 14 residues. From germline, CDR1 is SGDLS and CDR2 YYNGEE. Trimming stripped 3 bases from V and 2 bases from J, with 12 bases between.

This chain joins TRBV5-1 and TRBJ2-4; tentatively, D is TRBD1 or TRBD2 (7 bases each). The CDR3 has 17 residues. Germline CDR1 reads SGHRS; CDR2 reads YFSETQ. The ends were cut back, 0 bases at V and 2 bases at J, with 15 bases in the middle. In DNA form, the CDR3 reads TGCGCCAGCAGCTTGGGACAGGGAGGGGTAACCAAAAACATTCAGTACTTC. It translates to CASSLGQGGVTKNIQYF. Full variable domain (missing parts from reference TRBV5-1 and TRBJ2-4): KAGVTQTPRYLIKTRGQQVTLSCSPISGHRSVSWYQQTPGQGLQFLFEYFSETQRNKGNFPGRFSGRQFSNSRSEMNVSTLELGDSALYLCASSLGQGGVTKNIQYFGAGTRLSVL.

The chain recombines TRBV5-1 with TRBJ2-7; D gene uncertain. The ends were cut back, 1 base at V and 0 bases at J, with 11 bases in the middle. The germline CDR1 and CDR2 sequences are SGHRS and YFSETQ. The CDR3 consists of 15 residues. CDR3: CASSLTDTSSYEQYF. CDR3 DNA: TGCGCCAGCAGCTTGACCGACACGAGCTCCTACGAGCAGTACTTC.

The V and J genes are TRBV5-1 and TRBJ2-5; 10 nucleotides align to TRBD2. The CDR3 extends over 15 amino acids. J gave up 2 bases and V 4 bases, and 5 bases lay outside the gene matches. The germline gives CDR1 SGHRS, CDR2 YFSETQ. The CDR3 region has the DNA TGCGCCAGCAGCGTTAGCGGGGGGCCTCAAGAGACCCAGTACTTC. This codes for CASSVSGGPQETQYF.

The rearrangement joins TRBV4-1 to TRBJ1-2; weak D call: TRBD1 (5 bases). CDR3 length equals 14 residues. V was shortened by 3 bases and J by 6 bases, with 14 bases between the two germline ends. Germline V gene sequence: CDR1 MGHRA, CDR2 YSYEKL. The CDR3 reads CASSQGPTQNGYTF. The CDR3, as DNA: TGCGCCAGCAGCCAGGGACCTACCCAAAATGGCTACACCTTC.

The chain is built from TRBV14 and TRBJ1-5, with D perhaps matching TRBD1 (6 bases). From germline, CDR1 is SGHDN and CDR2 FVKESK. The V gene lost 1 base and the J gene lost 4 bases, with 17 bases spanning the gap. This CDR3 is 17 amino acids long. The CDR3 protein is CASSQVAGGAWNQPQHF. The DNA for the CDR3 is TGTGCCAGCAGCCAAGTAGCTGGGGGGGCATGGAATCAGCCCCAGCATTTT.